A single sample gave rise to the 3 T cell receptor beta chains below, sequenced in a study of cytomegalovirus exposure and HLA in healthy donors. Sequencing was performed with immunoSEQ multiplex PCR; in TCRdb, only in-frame clones are kept and a portion is missing. The table includes more than 95,000 clones, about 88% detected once. Sequencing input: PBMCs. These receptors were taken from a young woman in good health and CMV-seropositive.

J is TRBJ2-4 and V is TRBV6-6; a possible D gene is TRBD1 (6 bases). CDR3 length equals 16 residues. The germline CDR1 and CDR2 sequences are MNHNY and SVGAGI (reference sequence). Between the trimmed V and J ends, which lost 5 bases and 0 bases, there was a span of 14 bases. CDR3 sequence (DNA): TGTGCCAGCAGTACAAACAGGGAATTAGCCAAAAACATTCAGTACTTC. This sequence encodes CASSTNRELAKNIQYF.

The rearrangement joins TRBV27 to TRBJ1-5, with 7 bases that match TRBD1. The ends lost 5 bases at V and 0 bases at J; junction bases unmatched: 4. The CDR3 is 15 residues long. Germline values: CDR1 MNHEY, CDR2 SMNVEV (reference sequence). The CDR3 DNA is TGTGCCAGCAGTCAACAGGGGTATAGCAATCAGCCCCAGCATTTT. Translating it yields CASSQQGYSNQPQHF.

This chain links TRBV7-8 with TRBJ2-3; TRBD2 agrees at 7 bases. The length of the CDR3 is 17 residues. The germline V gene has CDR1 SGHVS and CDR2 FQNEAQ. With V trimmed by 1 base and J by 0 bases, 7 bases remained unmatched. CDR3 nucleotide sequence: TGTGCCAGCAGCTTAGGACCCCTAGCGGCTAGCACAGATACGCAGTATTTT. The encoded protein is CASSLGPLAASTDTQYF.